This is a list of T cell receptor beta chains from one sample in a study of Ad26.COV2.S vaccination and SARS-CoV-2 variants. Generated by immunoSEQ multiplex PCR, the TCRdb table keeps only in-frame clones and is missing some. The sample lists about 400,000 clones; roughly 85% were seen once. This material consisted of peripheral blood, taken in a trial of Ad26.COV2.S vaccine versus placebo. The receptors shown here come from a person aged 18-60 years who received the Ad26.COV2.S COVID-19 vaccine or a placebo. The conserved cysteine and the conserved F or W are not part of the CDR3 here. Each record gives: clone size, V gene, J gene, CDR3 protein. Clone size, where shown, is once, few, many, or a class for clones that have expanded.

abundance: -; v_gene: TRBV12-3/TRBV12-4; j_gene: TRBJ1-1; CDR3aa: ASSLGPVEAF
abundance: -; v_gene: TRBV10-3; j_gene: TRBJ1-5; CDR3aa: AISGGQGDQPQH
abundance: -; v_gene: TRBV27; j_gene: TRBJ1-1; CDR3aa: ASPHMNTEAF
abundance: once; v_gene: TRBV10-3; j_gene: TRBJ1-1; CDR3aa: AIRSLGTEAF
abundance: -; v_gene: TRBV7-8; j_gene: TRBJ1-1; CDR3aa: ASSPRLGRNTEAF
abundance: -; v_gene: TRBV27; j_gene: TRBJ1-6; CDR3aa: ASTRRGQRGSPLH
abundance: -; v_gene: TRBV19; j_gene: TRBJ2-5; CDR3aa: ASSISRGKETQY
abundance: -; v_gene: TRBV5-1; j_gene: TRBJ1-1; CDR3aa: ASSGEGRGDTEAF
abundance: -; v_gene: TRBV18; j_gene: TRBJ2-6; CDR3aa: ASSNIAGANVLT
abundance: -; v_gene: TRBV29-1; j_gene: TRBJ2-7; CDR3aa: SVEDGGNYYEQY
abundance: -; v_gene: TRBV5-4; j_gene: TRBJ1-1; CDR3aa: ASSLVQGNTEAF
abundance: -; v_gene: TRBV18; j_gene: TRBJ1-5; CDR3aa: ASSPPHRAGQPQH
abundance: -; v_gene: TRBV19; j_gene: TRBJ2-3; CDR3aa: ASSITIGDTQY
abundance: -; v_gene: TRBV3-1/TRBV3-2; j_gene: TRBJ2-1; CDR3aa: ASSQAGLAGDYNEQF
abundance: -; v_gene: TRBV4-3; j_gene: TRBJ2-5; CDR3aa: ASSPGLAGGVETQY
abundance: -; v_gene: TRBV18; j_gene: TRBJ1-3; CDR3aa: ASSPSRVIEPLGNTIY
abundance: -; v_gene: TRBV3-1/TRBV3-2; j_gene: TRBJ1-2; CDR3aa: ASSQDFRPGQGDYGYT
abundance: -; v_gene: TRBV6-6; j_gene: TRBJ1-3; CDR3aa: ASSRQSGNTIY
abundance: -; v_gene: TRBV7-9; j_gene: TRBJ1-1; CDR3aa: ASSPDRDTEAF
abundance: -; v_gene: TRBV7-3; j_gene: TRBJ2-1; CDR3aa: ASTLGLGEENNEQF
abundance: -; v_gene: TRBV30; j_gene: TRBJ2-2; CDR3aa: AWSRDRLNTGELF
abundance: -; v_gene: TRBV30; j_gene: TRBJ2-7; CDR3aa: AWSEGLAGGPAAGEQY
abundance: -; v_gene: TRBV7-3; j_gene: TRBJ2-1; CDR3aa: ASSLSGEQF
abundance: -; v_gene: TRBV24-1; j_gene: TRBJ1-1; CDR3aa: ATSDKGLREGAF
abundance: -; v_gene: TRBV27; j_gene: TRBJ2-7; CDR3aa: ASSLTGLGSSYEQY
abundance: -; v_gene: TRBV5-1; j_gene: TRBJ1-2; CDR3aa: ASSRETGTGLATT
abundance: -; v_gene: TRBV7-6; j_gene: TRBJ2-1; CDR3aa: ASGDSPAYNEQF
abundance: once; v_gene: TRBV7-3; j_gene: TRBJ2-1; CDR3aa: ASSPGAGWNEQF
abundance: -; v_gene: TRBV6-5; j_gene: TRBJ1-1; CDR3aa: ASRPEGGRTEAF
abundance: -; v_gene: TRBV11-2; j_gene: TRBJ2-7; CDR3aa: ASSTTSSFYEQY
abundance: -; v_gene: TRBV9; j_gene: TRBJ2-2; CDR3aa: ASSFRQSTGELF
abundance: -; v_gene: TRBV5-1; j_gene: TRBJ1-1; CDR3aa: ASSLVSGTAF
abundance: -; v_gene: TRBV18; j_gene: TRBJ2-7; CDR3aa: ASSQAVGLYEQY
abundance: -; v_gene: TRBV7-2; j_gene: TRBJ1-1; CDR3aa: ASSRTGPNTEAF
abundance: -; v_gene: TRBV6-6; j_gene: TRBJ2-1; CDR3aa: ASSSPGLERHDEQF
abundance: -; v_gene: TRBV18; j_gene: TRBJ2-5; CDR3aa: ASSPGWGQVETQY
abundance: -; v_gene: TRBV5-6; j_gene: TRBJ2-5; CDR3aa: ASSLGRLLQETQY
abundance: -; v_gene: TRBV15; j_gene: TRBJ1-2; CDR3aa: ATSRLQDNYGYT
abundance: -; v_gene: TRBV3-1/TRBV3-2; j_gene: TRBJ2-7; CDR3aa: ASSADLASYEQY
abundance: -; v_gene: TRBV18; j_gene: TRBJ2-4; CDR3aa: ASSPPQGANIQY
abundance: -; v_gene: TRBV24-1; j_gene: TRBJ1-4; CDR3aa: ATSDGVKLF
abundance: -; v_gene: TRBV5-4; j_gene: TRBJ2-5; CDR3aa: ASSPRAGLGETQY
abundance: -; v_gene: TRBV19; j_gene: TRBJ1-5; CDR3aa: ASSRTGGMISNQPQH
abundance: once; v_gene: TRBV9; j_gene: TRBJ2-3; CDR3aa: ASSVSPSTDTQY
abundance: -; v_gene: TRBV5-1; j_gene: TRBJ1-1; CDR3aa: ASSPGWPGPEAF
abundance: -; v_gene: TRBV7-3; j_gene: TRBJ2-2; CDR3aa: ASSLEGIATGELF
abundance: few; v_gene: TRBV25-1; j_gene: TRBJ2-5; CDR3aa: ASLDFTGRGETQY
abundance: -; v_gene: TRBV7-2; j_gene: TRBJ2-7; CDR3aa: ASSLGHTYEQY
abundance: once; v_gene: TRBV7-6; j_gene: TRBJ2-2; CDR3aa: ASSIQGRLDTGELF
abundance: -; v_gene: TRBV3-1/TRBV3-2; j_gene: TRBJ1-2; CDR3aa: ASSQARGYT
abundance: -; v_gene: TRBV10-1; j_gene: TRBJ1-5; CDR3aa: ASSESTQTTRSNQPQH
abundance: -; v_gene: TRBV11-2; j_gene: TRBJ2-7; CDR3aa: ASSVWTGDGYEQY
abundance: -; v_gene: TRBV15; j_gene: TRBJ1-4; CDR3aa: ATSRDSTRSNEKLF
abundance: -; v_gene: TRBV7-9; j_gene: TRBJ1-3; CDR3aa: ASSKGQSGNTIY
abundance: few; v_gene: TRBV9; j_gene: TRBJ1-1; CDR3aa: ASSSRGYTEAF
abundance: -; v_gene: TRBV5-1; j_gene: TRBJ2-7; CDR3aa: ASSLGEHLYEQY
abundance: -; v_gene: TRBV4-3; j_gene: TRBJ1-3; CDR3aa: ASSQEGVRGNTIY
abundance: few; v_gene: TRBV4-2; j_gene: TRBJ1-4; CDR3aa: ASSEYPEKLF
abundance: -; v_gene: TRBV6-6; j_gene: TRBJ1-4; CDR3aa: ASRPFGPRVPEKLF
abundance: -; v_gene: TRBV6-6; j_gene: TRBJ1-4; CDR3aa: ASSYGRDNEKLF